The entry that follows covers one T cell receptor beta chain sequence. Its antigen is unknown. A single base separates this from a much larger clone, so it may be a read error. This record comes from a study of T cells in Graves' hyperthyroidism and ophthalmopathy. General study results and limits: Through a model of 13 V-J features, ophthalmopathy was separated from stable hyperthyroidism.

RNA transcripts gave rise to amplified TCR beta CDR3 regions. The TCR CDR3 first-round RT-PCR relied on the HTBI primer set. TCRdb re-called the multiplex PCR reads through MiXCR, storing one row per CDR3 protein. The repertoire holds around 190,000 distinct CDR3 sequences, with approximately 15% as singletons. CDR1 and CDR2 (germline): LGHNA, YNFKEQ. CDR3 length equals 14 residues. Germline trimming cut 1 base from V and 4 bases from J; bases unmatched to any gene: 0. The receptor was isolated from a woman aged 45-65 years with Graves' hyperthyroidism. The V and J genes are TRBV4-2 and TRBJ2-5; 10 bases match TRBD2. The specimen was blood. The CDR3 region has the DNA TGTGCCAGCAGCCAAGCTAGCGGGGGAGAGACCCAGTACTTC. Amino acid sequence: CASSQASGGETQYF.